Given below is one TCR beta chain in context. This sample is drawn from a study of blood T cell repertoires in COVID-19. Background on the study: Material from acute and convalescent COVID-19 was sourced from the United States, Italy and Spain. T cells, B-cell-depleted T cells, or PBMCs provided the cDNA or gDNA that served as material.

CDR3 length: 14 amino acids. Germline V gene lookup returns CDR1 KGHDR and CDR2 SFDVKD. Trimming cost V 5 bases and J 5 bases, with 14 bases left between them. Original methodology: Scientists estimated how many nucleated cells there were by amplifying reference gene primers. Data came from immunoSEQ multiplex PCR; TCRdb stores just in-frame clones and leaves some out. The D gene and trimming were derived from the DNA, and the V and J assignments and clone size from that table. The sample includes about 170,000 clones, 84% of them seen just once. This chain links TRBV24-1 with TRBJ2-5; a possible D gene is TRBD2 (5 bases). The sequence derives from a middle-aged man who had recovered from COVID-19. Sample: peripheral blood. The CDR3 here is CATSGSGEGETQYF. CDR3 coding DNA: TGTGCCACCAGTGGATCCGGGGAAGGGGAGACCCAGTACTTC.